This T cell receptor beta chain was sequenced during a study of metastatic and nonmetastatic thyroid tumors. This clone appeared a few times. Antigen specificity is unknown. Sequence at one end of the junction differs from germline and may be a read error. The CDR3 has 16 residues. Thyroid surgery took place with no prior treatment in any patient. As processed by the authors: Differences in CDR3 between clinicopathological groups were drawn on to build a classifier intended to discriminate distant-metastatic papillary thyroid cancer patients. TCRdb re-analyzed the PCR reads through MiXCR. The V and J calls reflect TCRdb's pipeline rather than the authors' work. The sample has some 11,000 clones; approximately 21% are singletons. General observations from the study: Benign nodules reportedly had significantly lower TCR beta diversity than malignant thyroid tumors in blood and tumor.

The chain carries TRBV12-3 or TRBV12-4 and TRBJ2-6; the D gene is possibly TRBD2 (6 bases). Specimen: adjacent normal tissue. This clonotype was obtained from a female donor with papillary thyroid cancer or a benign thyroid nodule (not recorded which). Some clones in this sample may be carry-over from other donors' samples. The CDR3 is CDSSLGGIAGASVLTF. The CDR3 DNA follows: TGTGACAGCAGTTTAGGCGGGATAGCTGGGGCCAGCGTCCTGACTTTC.